The TCR beta chain under discussion was sequenced for a study of identical twins. The CDR3 is 13 amino acids. In germline, CDR1 is MGHDK, CDR2 SYGVNS. V shed 8 bases, J shed 9 bases, and the junction held 8 bases outside the gene matches. Template switching added a universal primer site, and cDNA bore unique molecular identifiers. TCRdb itself ran the 5' RACE reads through MiXCR, one entry per CDR3 protein. The table includes approximately 700,000 distinct CDR3 sequences, 5.5% to 7.5% detected once. Healthy Caucasians supplied all donations. This clonotype came up many times. The specimen sequenced was naive T cells sorted from blood. This clonotype was obtained from a man in his late teens or twenties in good health. This chain joins TRBV25-1 and TRBJ2-1; TRBD2 matches at 9 bases. As DNA, the CDR3 is TGTGCCAGCTCCATAGCGGGAGTGGGTGAGCAGTTCTTC. Its protein product is CASSIAGVGEQFF.